This is a list of T cell receptor beta chains from one sample in a study of cytomegalovirus exposure and HLA in healthy donors. Profiling relied on immunoSEQ multiplex PCR, and the TCRdb table lists in-frame clones only, not all of them. The table includes under 200,000 clones, about 80% detected once. Sequencing was carried out using PBMCs. The receptors here all came from a young woman in good health and CMV-seropositive. CDR3s include the opening cysteine and the closing phenylalanine or tryptophan. Fields, in order: clone size, V gene, J gene, CDR3 length, D gene, CDR3 protein, CDR3 DNA. D genes are given only for firm matches. Expanded clones are given a class, and other clones once, few, many or no size at all.

abundance: -
v_gene: TRBV5-4
j_gene: TRBJ2-6
len: 16
d_gene: TRBD1
CDR3aa: CASSPTGGSGANVLTF
CDR3nt: TGTGCCAGCAGCCCCACAGGGGGCAGTGGGGCCAACGTCCTGACTTTC

abundance: -
v_gene: TRBV9
j_gene: TRBJ2-2
len: 12
d_gene: -
CDR3aa: CASSADTGELFF
CDR3nt: TGTGCCAGCAGCGCCGACACCGGGGAGCTGTTTTTT

abundance: -
v_gene: TRBV28
j_gene: TRBJ1-3
len: 15
d_gene: TRBD1
CDR3aa: CASSLRRGLGNTIYF
CDR3nt: TGTGCCAGCAGCCTACGCAGGGGGCTGGGAAACACCATATATTTT

abundance: few
v_gene: TRBV7-9
j_gene: TRBJ2-3
len: 18
d_gene: -
CDR3aa: CSSSSLRAGLISTDTQYF
CDR3nt: TGTTCCAGCAGCTCCCTCCGGGCAGGACTTATCAGCACAGATACGCAGTATTTT

abundance: few
v_gene: TRBV13
j_gene: TRBJ2-1
len: 15
d_gene: -
CDR3aa: CASSHAHTTYNEQFF
CDR3nt: TGCGCCAGCAGCCACGCACATACCACCTACAATGAGCAGTTCTTC

abundance: -
v_gene: TRBV27
j_gene: TRBJ2-1
len: 16
d_gene: TRBD2
CDR3aa: CASSLTSGVGYNEQFF
CDR3nt: TGTGCCAGCAGTTTAACTAGCGGGGTTGGCTACAATGAGCAGTTCTTC

abundance: few
v_gene: TRBV5-1
j_gene: TRBJ2-3
len: 15
d_gene: TRBD2
CDR3aa: CASSLRTGGSDTQYF
CDR3nt: TGCGCCAGCAGCTTAAGAACGGGGGGTTCAGATACGCAGTATTTT

abundance: -
v_gene: TRBV10-3
j_gene: TRBJ1-1
len: 15
d_gene: TRBD1
CDR3aa: CAIHSGGGWNTEAFF
CDR3nt: TGTGCCATTCATTCAGGGGGCGGTTGGAACACTGAAGCTTTCTTT

abundance: -
v_gene: TRBV6-1
j_gene: TRBJ2-7
len: 14
d_gene: TRBD1
CDR3aa: CTSRDRTASYEQYF
CDR3nt: TGTACCAGCAGGGACAGGACAGCCTCCTACGAGCAGTACTTC

abundance: -
v_gene: TRBV6-1
j_gene: TRBJ2-7
len: 14
d_gene: -
CDR3aa: CASSESVGGYEQYF
CDR3nt: TGTGCCAGCAGTGAATCGGTAGGGGGTTACGAGCAGTACTTC

abundance: few
v_gene: TRBV6-1
j_gene: TRBJ2-7
len: 12
d_gene: -
CDR3aa: CATLRDSYEQYF
CDR3nt: TGTGCCACACTACGGGACTCCTACGAGCAGTACTTC

abundance: -
v_gene: TRBV7-3
j_gene: TRBJ2-1
len: 13
d_gene: -
CDR3aa: CASSPQQVCEQFF
CDR3nt: TGTGCCAGCAGCCCCCAACAGGTTTGTGAGCAGTTCTTC

abundance: -
v_gene: TRBV7-3
j_gene: TRBJ2-5
len: 15
d_gene: -
CDR3aa: CASSLSAGLSETQYF
CDR3nt: TGTGCCAGCAGCTTAAGTGCAGGGCTGTCAGAGACCCAGTACTTC

abundance: -
v_gene: TRBV25-1
j_gene: TRBJ2-5
len: 15
d_gene: -
CDR3aa: CASSESGESEETQYF
CDR3nt: TGTGCCAGCAGTGAATCGGGGGAATCGGAAGAGACCCAGTACTTC

abundance: -
v_gene: TRBV4-1
j_gene: TRBJ2-3
len: 18
d_gene: TRBD2
CDR3aa: CASSQGPGLAGSTDTQYF
CDR3nt: TGCGCCAGCAGCCAAGGCCCGGGACTAGCGGGAAGCACAGATACGCAGTATTTT

abundance: -
v_gene: TRBV15
j_gene: TRBJ2-4
len: 16
d_gene: -
CDR3aa: CATSRAHPRSKNIQYF
CDR3nt: TGTGCCACCAGCAGAGCCCATCCGAGGTCAAAAAACATTCAGTACTTC

abundance: -
v_gene: TRBV9
j_gene: TRBJ1-4
len: 14
d_gene: TRBD1
CDR3aa: CASSVGTGVEKLFF
CDR3nt: TGTGCCAGCAGCGTGGGGACAGGGGTTGAAAAACTGTTTTTT